This T cell receptor beta chain was documented in a study of blood T cells in healthy people across ages. Deletions cut 5 bases from V and 2 bases from J, with 11 bases between. Germline V gene sequence: CDR1 DFQATT, CDR2 SNEGSKA (reference sequence). The CDR3 has 13 amino acids. Study-wide findings and caveats: For the donors, CMV status was unknown and possibly confounded expanded clonotype changes. TCR beta diversity per million T cells fell roughly linearly with age.

Together with a sample-barcoded 5' primer, a J-beta primer mix was included in a second PCR lasting about 6 to 11 cycles. TCRdb redid the calling of the 5' RACE reads with MiXCR, one entry per CDR3 protein. Found here are about 1.7 million distinct CDR3 sequences, 28% of them singletons; the top ten hold more than 6%. A remark on this clonotype: Its target is not known.

The sequencing sample was made of blood. The rearrangement uses TRBV20-1 and TRBJ2-3, with D perhaps matching TRBD1 (5 bases). This TCR derives from a woman aged 25 to 45 in good health. The CDR3 sequence: CSAPGPATDTQYF. DNA for the CDR3: TGCAGTGCTCCAGGGCCAGCCACAGATACGCAGTATTTT.